These 20 T cell receptor beta chains came from one sample sequenced in a study of OX40 agonist ivuxolimab in advanced cancers. Method: immunoSEQ multiplex PCR; TCRdb's copy keeps in-frame clones and lacks some. Seen here are more than 85,000 clones, about 91% observed once, and the top ten hold roughly 0.33%. Sequenced material: CD4+ or CD8+ T cells sorted from blood, taken in a trial of the OX40 agonist ivuxolimab. Source of these receptors: an adult with an advanced solid tumor such as melanoma, head and neck, liver or kidney cancer.

This chain connects TRBV18 to TRBJ2-5; 7 bases are a match to TRBD1. This CDR3 is built from 16 residues. V shed 3 bases and J 0 bases; nucleotides not matched to a gene: 7. Germline V gene lookup returns CDR1 KGHSH and CDR2 LQKENI. CDR3 DNA sequence: TGTGCCAGCTCACCCTCGGACAGGCCGTACCAAGAGACCCAGTACTTC. Translated, it gives CASSPSDRPYQETQYF.

The V gene is TRBV19, the J gene TRBJ2-1, with D unresolved. V was pared by 5 bases and J by 7 bases, with 12 bases between. Germline V gene data show CDR1 as LNHDA and CDR2 as SQIVND (reference sequence). The CDR3 is 13 residues long. Written as DNA, the CDR3 is TGTGCCAGTAGTCTCATTATAGGAAATGAGCAGTTCTTC. It translates to CASSLIIGNEQFF. Full variable domain (outside the CDR3, taken from reference TRBV19 and TRBJ2-1): DGGITQSPKYLFRKEGQNVTLSCEQNLNHDAMYWYRQDPGQGLRLIYYSQIVNDFQKGDIAEGYSVSREKKESFPLTVTSAQKNPTAFYLCASSLIIGNEQFFGPGTRLTVL.

This clone was seen a single time. The genes are TRBV29-1 and TRBJ2-7, with 10 bases that match TRBD2. With V trimmed by 4 bases and J by 0 bases, 3 bases remained unmatched. The length of the CDR3 is 14 residues. Per the germline V gene, CDR1 is SQVTM and CDR2 is ANQGSEA. The CDR3 DNA follows: TGCAGCGTTGGTAGCGGGGGGATCTCCTACGAGCAGTACTTC. Its translation: CSVGSGGISYEQYF.

The chain is built from TRBV28 and TRBJ1-4; 11 nucleotides align to TRBD1. After removal of 7 bases from V and 5 bases from J, the junction contained 6 bases not matched to a gene. Germline V gives CDR1 MDHEN, CDR2 SYDVKM. CDR3 length: 15 residues. The CDR3 is CASTSGTGGNEKLFF. CDR3 nucleotides: TGTGCCAGCACCTCCGGGACAGGGGGGAATGAAAAACTGTTTTTT. The full variable domain, completed using reference TRBV28 and TRBJ1-4, is DVKVTQSSRYLVKRTGEKVFLECVQDMDHENMFWYRQDPGLGLRLIYFSYDVKMKEKGDIPEGYSVSREKKERFSLILESASTNQTSMYLCASTSGTGGNEKLFFGSGTQLSVL.

The chain employs TRBV4-3 and TRBJ1-6; D gene ambiguous. The CDR3 runs to 14 residues. The V end was cut by 2 bases, the J end by 9 bases, with 11 bases between. Germline loops: CDR1 LGHNA, CDR2 YSLEER. The CDR3 DNA sequence: TGCGCCAGCAGCCAAAAGTCGGGGATTTCACCCCTCCACTTT. Its translation is CASSQKSGISPLHF.

This sequence joins TRBV7-2 and TRBJ2-1; 9 nucleotides align to TRBD2. The germline CDR1 and CDR2 sequences are SGHTA and FQGNSA. V shed 5 bases, J shed 7 bases, and the junction held 12 bases outside the gene matches. This CDR3 comprises 16 residues. The CDR3 DNA is TGTGCCAGCAGCACCAGCGGGAGGACCCGCGGAAATGAGCAGTTCTTC. It codes for CASSTSGRTRGNEQFF.

The chain is built from TRBV28 and TRBJ2-7; D is ambiguous. Germline CDR1 is MDHEN and CDR2 is SYDVKM. With 7 bases removed from V and 3 bases from J, the gap between germline ends came to 7 bases. The length of the CDR3 is 11 residues. CDR3 in DNA: TGTGCCAGCACTCGAGACTACGAGCAGTACTTC. Translating it yields CASTRDYEQYF.

The chain combines TRBV9 with TRBJ2-3, with 9 bases aligning to TRBD2. With 0 bases clipped from V and 4 bases from J, the junction kept 9 bases outside the gene matches. The germline gives CDR1 SGDLS, CDR2 YYNGEE. The CDR3 covers 17 residues. The CDR3 here is CASSVVGSGSTADTQYF. In DNA, the CDR3 is TGTGCCAGCAGCGTAGTGGGTAGCGGGAGTACAGCAGATACGCAGTATTTT.

V and J are TRBV29-1 and TRBJ2-1; 11 bases are shared with TRBD2. Germline V gene data show CDR1 as SQVTM and CDR2 as ANQGSEA. Germline trimming cut 4 bases from V and 6 bases from J; bases unmatched to any gene: 5. This CDR3 region has 14 residues. The CDR3 DNA is TGCAGCGTTGGAACTAGCGGGAGTTTCAATGAGCAGTTCTTC. Its protein is CSVGTSGSFNEQFF.

The V gene is TRBV30, the J gene TRBJ1-2; no firm D call. CDR1 GTSNPN and CDR2 SVGIG come from the germline V gene (reference sequence). The CDR3 runs 13 residues. Trimming pared 4 bases from V and 4 bases from J, leaving 13 bases between. CDR3 DNA: TGTGCCTGGATCCCTGAGGGTAGCTATGGCTACACCTTC. It codes for CAWIPEGSYGYTF.

As DNA, the CDR3 is TGCGCCAGCCCTCGGGACAGCTCCATTCCACCCTACGAGCAGTACTTC. Translating gives CASPRDSSIPPYEQYF. The rearrangement joins TRBV10-1 to TRBJ2-7; 7 bases line up with TRBD1. The germline CDR1 and CDR2 sequences are WNHNN and SYGVQD (reference sequence). The ends lost 8 bases at V and 2 bases at J; junction bases unmatched: 15. CDR3 length: 16 amino acids.

The rearrangement joins TRBV19 to TRBJ2-2, with TRBD2 matching over 12 bases. The V gene's germline CDR1 is LNHDA and CDR2 SQIVND (reference sequence). V lost 3 bases to trimming and J lost 5 bases; unmatched junction nucleotides: 4. This CDR3 has 16 residues. The CDR3 region is CASSIRLAGETGELFF. Written as DNA, the CDR3 is TGTGCCAGTAGTATCCGACTAGCGGGAGAGACCGGGGAGCTGTTTTTT.

The chain links TRBV11-3 to TRBJ2-3; tentative D call: TRBD1 (5 bases). This CDR3 comprises 15 residues. Trimming took off 5 bases at V and 3 bases at J, with 15 bases between the two ends. Germline CDR1 SGHNT, CDR2 YENEEA. CDR3 loop: CASSHTLAGTDTQYF. CDR3 coding DNA: TGTGCCAGCAGCCATACGCTTGCAGGGACAGATACGCAGTATTTT.

V usage is TRBV28 and J usage is TRBJ2-1; D call uncertain. CDR3 size: 17 residues. Germline CDR1 is MDHEN and CDR2 is SYDVKM. Between the trimmed V and J ends, which lost 6 bases and 0 bases, there was a span of 18 bases. In DNA form, the CDR3 reads TGTGCCAGCAGCTCGCCAAGGCGTCCGGGCTCCTACAATGAGCAGTTCTTC. This sequence encodes CASSSPRRPGSYNEQFF.

The rearrangement links TRBV6-6 to TRBJ1-1; 7 positions agree with TRBD1. The CDR3 is 15 residues long. Germline V gene lookup returns CDR1 MNHNY and CDR2 SVGAGI (reference sequence). With V trimmed by 8 bases and J by 5 bases, 14 bases remained unmatched. Here the CDR3 DNA reads TGTGCCAGCCACACGCCGCAGGGGGACCGGACTGAAGCTTTCTTT. This translates into CASHTPQGDRTEAFF.

J is TRBJ2-2 and V is TRBV7-9, with 8 bases aligning to TRBD2. The germline gives CDR1 SEHNR, CDR2 FQNEAQ (reference sequence). The length of the CDR3 is 17 residues. J lost 5 bases, V lost 3 bases, and 11 bases had no gene match. Written as DNA, the CDR3 is TGTGCCAGCAGCTTCCTTCCCGGGAGGGGCTTGACCGGGGAGCTGTTTTTT. Translation gives CASSFLPGRGLTGELFF. The full variable domain, rest sourced from reference TRBV7-9 and TRBJ2-2, is DTGVSQNPRHKITKRGQNVTFRCDPISEHNRLYWYRQTLGQGPEFLTYFQNEAQLEKSRLLSDRFSAERPKGSFSTLEIQRTEQGDSAMYLCASSFLPGRGLTGELFFGEGSRLTVL.

The rearrangement uses TRBV28 and TRBJ1-5; D is possibly TRBD1 (6 bases). V lost 7 bases and J lost 7, with 17 bases in between. This CDR3 comprises 14 residues. The V gene's germline CDR1 is MDHEN and CDR2 SYDVKM. For the CDR3, the DNA is TGTGCCAGCATCGGGCTACCCGGGGGCCAGCCCCAGCATTTT. Translated: CASIGLPGGQPQHF.

The chain combines TRBV6-1 with TRBJ1-1; D is perhaps TRBD1 (6 bases). The CDR3 spans 14 residues. Germline V gene data show CDR1 as MNHNS and CDR2 as SASEGT. Trimming removed 4 bases at V and 0 bases at J, with 9 bases between. Written as DNA, the CDR3 is TGTGCCAGCAGTGCCCGGACAGTGAACACTGAAGCTTTCTTT. Its protein is CASSARTVNTEAFF.

The chain has TRBV2 and TRBJ1-1; D is undetermined. The CDR3 loop spans 15 amino acids. V lost 2 bases, J lost 3 bases, and 13 bases lay in between. From germline, CDR1 is SNHLY and CDR2 FYNNEI. The CDR3 here is CASSELRARYTEAFF. DNA of the CDR3: TGTGCCAGCAGTGAACTTCGGGCGAGGTACACTGAAGCTTTCTTT.

The chain is built from TRBV4-3 and TRBJ1-5, with D tentatively TRBD1 (6 bases). Trimming removed 0 bases from V and 3 bases from J, with 9 bases in between. The CDR3 length is 15 residues. CDR1 is LGHNA, CDR2 YSLEER, per germline. This CDR3 reads CASSQDRGPNQPQHF. CDR3 sequence (DNA): TGCGCCAGCAGCCAAGACAGGGGTCCCAATCAGCCCCAGCATTTT.